This T cell receptor (beta chain) was found in a study of shared clonotypes between healthy human individuals. On this clone: Its matching antigen is unknown.

From CD4+ cells came CD45RA+ naive and CD45RA-negative memory subsets. The run depth of the assay was deep. Using immunoSEQ multiplex PCR, the repertoire was profiled, and TCRdb retains in-frame clones only, with some absent. The repertoire holds a few million clones, with about 92% as singletons. V lost 4 bases and J lost 3, with 13 bases in between. The CDR3 consists of 14 residues. Germline values: CDR1 SQVTM, CDR2 ANQGSEA. Findings and caveats of the study: It was the non-shared clonotypes that had lower generation probabilities than clonotypes shared by all four donors.

The chain employs TRBV29-1 and TRBJ2-1; tentative D call: TRBD1 (6 bases). The sample was naive CD4+ T cells from PBMCs. As for subset: CD45RA+ positively selected. This TCR was recovered from a man between 18 and 35 years old in good health. Some clones in this sample may be carry-over from other donors' samples. The CDR3 spells CSVVPAGVYNEQFF. As DNA, the CDR3 is TGCAGCGTTGTCCCCGCAGGGGTCTACAATGAGCAGTTCTTC.